A selection of T cell receptor beta chains follows, all from one sample in a study of blood T cell repertoires in COVID-19. Libraries were prepared by immunoSEQ multiplex PCR; TCRdb keeps only in-frame clonotypes and omits some of them. Among about 140,000 clones, about 86% were seen once, and the ten largest hold almost 8.5%. The sequenced sample was peripheral blood. The receptors derive from a woman aged 55-70 years with acute or convalescent COVID-19. CDR3s include the opening cysteine and the closing phenylalanine or tryptophan. D genes are given only for firm matches. Clone size is not always given. Where it is, it says once, few, many or a class for expanded clones.

cdr3_aa cdr3_nt cdr3_length clone_size j_call v_call d_call
CASSPGQGAFRSPLHF TGTGCCAGCTCACCGGGACAGGGGGCATTTCGTTCACCCCTCCACTTT 16 - TRBJ1-6 TRBV18 TRBD1
CASSTDRAYNQPQHF TGTGCCAGCAGCACGGACAGGGCCTACAATCAGCCCCAGCATTTT 15 - TRBJ1-5 TRBV5-5 TRBD1
CASSQQQGPGNTIYF TGCGCCAGCAGCCAACAACAGGGCCCTGGAAACACCATATATTTT 15 - TRBJ1-3 TRBV4-1 -
CATSDFGGGAHGELFF TGTGCCACCAGTGATTTTGGAGGGGGCGCGCACGGGGAGCTGTTTTTT 16 - TRBJ2-2 TRBV24-1 -
CASSSRQSRGNQPQHF TGTGCCAGCAGTTCCCGACAGAGTCGAGGCAATCAGCCCCAGCATTTT 16 once TRBJ1-5 TRBV6-5 -
CASRRSGPGDTEAFF TGTGCCAGCAGGCGATCCGGTCCAGGGGACACTGAAGCTTTCTTT 15 - TRBJ1-1 TRBV3-1/TRBV3-2 -
CASSIGLREGYTF TGTGCCAGTAGTATAGGACTCAGAGAGGGCTACACCTTC 13 - TRBJ1-2 TRBV19 -
CASSSWTSGGPTDTQYF TGTGCCAGCAGCTCCTGGACTAGCGGGGGGCCCACAGATACGCAGTATTTT 17 once TRBJ2-3 TRBV5-6 TRBD2
CASSDLQGENSPLHF TGTGCCAGCAGTGATCTACAGGGAGAGAATTCACCCCTCCACTTT 15 - TRBJ1-6 TRBV25-1 -
CASKLTGIGSAGANVLTF TGTGCCAGCAAGCTGACAGGGATCGGCTCAGCCGGGGCCAACGTCCTGACTTTC 18 - TRBJ2-6 TRBV3-1/TRBV3-2 TRBD1
CASSRAGGQETQYF TGCGCCAGCAGCCGAGCGGGGGGCCAAGAGACCCAGTACTTC 14 - TRBJ2-5 TRBV5-1 TRBD2
CASSEMTGNGYTF TGCGCCAGCAGCGAGATGACAGGGAATGGCTACACCTTC 13 - TRBJ1-2 TRBV5-1 TRBD1
CASTSGTGGTDTQYF TGCGCCAGCACTTCCGGGACAGGGGGCACAGATACGCAGTATTTT 15 - TRBJ2-3 TRBV5-1 TRBD1
CASGLAGGTGANVLTF TGTGCTAGTGGTCTCGCCGGGGGAACTGGGGCCAACGTCCTGACTTTC 16 - TRBJ2-6 TRBV12-5 -
CASSRRQNNQPQHF TGTGCCAGCAGCCGTCGACAGAACAATCAGCCCCAGCATTTT 14 - TRBJ1-5 TRBV6-5 -
CASWGGAAQYF TGTGCCAGCTGGGGGGGGGCGGCCCAGTACTTC 11 once TRBJ2-5 TRBV6-5 -
CASSSGRQINEKLFF TGTGCCAGCAGCTCCGGGCGACAGATAAATGAAAAACTGTTTTTT 15 - TRBJ1-4 TRBV11-3 -
CASSRAGPPIHEQYF TGTGCCAGTAGTAGAGCAGGTCCGCCGATCCACGAGCAGTACTTC 15 - TRBJ2-7 TRBV19 -
CASKASGDHATQYF TGTGCCAGCAAGGCTAGCGGGGATCACGCGACCCAGTACTTC 14 - TRBJ2-5 TRBV28 TRBD2
CASSVGVATNEKLFF TGTGCCAGCAGCGTAGGCGTAGCAACTAATGAAAAACTGTTTTTT 15 - TRBJ1-4 TRBV9 -
CASTQPGGQETQYF TGTGCCAGCACTCAACCGGGGGGGCAAGAGACCCAGTACTTC 14 - TRBJ2-5 TRBV28 TRBD2
CASSLAMQGQPQHF TGTGCCAGCAGCTTGGCCATGCAGGGACAGCCCCAGCATTTT 14 - TRBJ1-5 TRBV7-2 -
CASSFNPYNEQFF TGTGCCAGCAGTTTTAATCCCTACAATGAGCAGTTCTTC 13 once TRBJ2-1 TRBV27 -